These T cell receptor beta chains were read from a single sample in a study of control samples from healthy donors and cancer patients. Sequenced by immunoSEQ multiplex PCR; TCRdb stores in-frame clones only, minus some. Of tens of thousands of clones listed, about nine tenths were seen once; the top ten hold around 5.1%. Input material: PBMCs. The source of these receptors is a man in his sixties with colorectal cancer. CDR3s include the opening cysteine and the closing phenylalanine or tryptophan.

CDR3aa	v_gene	j_gene
CASSLSGLAGYGEQYF	TRBV5-1	TRBJ2-7
CASSPGTGGYSPLHF	TRBV3-1/TRBV3-2	TRBJ1-6
CASSSRTGLDSPLHF	TRBV21-1	TRBJ1-6
CASSLGLGGQGQETQYF	TRBV5-1	TRBJ2-5
CASSWTRNTGELFF	TRBV7-9	TRBJ2-2
CATQGPLAGVETQYF	TRBV10-3	TRBJ2-5
CASSQDPGADYGYTF	TRBV4-1	TRBJ1-2
CASSLTGNGYTF	TRBV6-5	TRBJ1-2
CAGGRPTGELFF	TRBV2	TRBJ2-2
CASSARYNRKADNSPLHF	TRBV6-1	TRBJ1-6
CASSISLNTEAFF	TRBV19	TRBJ1-1
CASMGDVAGELFF	TRBV2	TRBJ2-2
CASSPGHALTYEQYF	TRBV5-1	TRBJ2-7
CAWSESGLYGYTF	TRBV30	TRBJ1-2
CASGKVQGERYSNQPQHF	TRBV4-2	TRBJ1-5
CASSLTRDTEAFF	TRBV12-3/TRBV12-4	TRBJ1-1
CASSKGDRGRSEPEAFF	TRBV21-1	TRBJ1-1
CASGGDQETQYF	TRBV2	TRBJ2-5
CAARGPSTDTQYF	TRBV28	TRBJ2-3
CASSRIAEQYF	TRBV28	TRBJ2-7
CASSLGTSGGARHYNEQFF	TRBV11-3	TRBJ2-1
CASAPLIMDRNTNTEAFF	TRBV2	TRBJ1-1
CASSPTRFREQYF	TRBV4-3	TRBJ2-7
CASSPGTQETQYF	TRBV11-3	TRBJ2-5
CASSLKGAGAKNIQYF	TRBV7-9	TRBJ2-4
CASSLRFSRDKEYGQYF	TRBV5-6	TRBJ2-7
CASTRRAEINSPLHF	TRBV2	TRBJ1-6
CASSLLPGTGGAGTQYF	TRBV28	TRBJ2-5
CASSLGHQETQYF	TRBV6-2/TRBV6-3	TRBJ2-5
CASSPLGGYEQYF	TRBV18	TRBJ2-7
CATGLAGGGEADTQYF	TRBV10-3	TRBJ2-3
CASSLSGVETQYF	TRBV18	TRBJ2-5
CASSVGGTANQPQHF	TRBV9	TRBJ1-5
CASLGTLYGYTF	TRBV19	TRBJ1-2
CASSLASSANEQFF	TRBV7-9	TRBJ2-1
CASSSTGYQETQYF	TRBV5-6	TRBJ2-5
CASSLNPADVDTQYF	TRBV7-3	TRBJ2-3
CASTLGGTDYEQYF	TRBV6-5	TRBJ2-7
CASRPSLGGYGYTF	TRBV6-5	TRBJ1-2
CSVEGGQGATDTQYF	TRBV29-1	TRBJ2-3
CASTPAGANNEQFF	TRBV2	TRBJ2-1
CASSHGQDYHQPQHF	TRBV9	TRBJ1-5
CASRFDMTSGSDTQYF	TRBV5-4	TRBJ2-3
CASSLVQAQGEQYF	TRBV28	TRBJ2-7
CASKPGPQETQYF	TRBV2	TRBJ2-5
CASSLGGSTSYEQYF	TRBV5-1	TRBJ2-7
CASSSQGPTGTGELFF	TRBV7-3	TRBJ2-2
CASSEELTGNAGNTIYF	TRBV6-1	TRBJ1-3
CASSPRYMTESSYNSPLHF	TRBV5-1	TRBJ1-6
CASSLGQGNSPLHF	TRBV5-5	TRBJ1-6
CASSYTGGNTGELFF	TRBV5-1	TRBJ2-2